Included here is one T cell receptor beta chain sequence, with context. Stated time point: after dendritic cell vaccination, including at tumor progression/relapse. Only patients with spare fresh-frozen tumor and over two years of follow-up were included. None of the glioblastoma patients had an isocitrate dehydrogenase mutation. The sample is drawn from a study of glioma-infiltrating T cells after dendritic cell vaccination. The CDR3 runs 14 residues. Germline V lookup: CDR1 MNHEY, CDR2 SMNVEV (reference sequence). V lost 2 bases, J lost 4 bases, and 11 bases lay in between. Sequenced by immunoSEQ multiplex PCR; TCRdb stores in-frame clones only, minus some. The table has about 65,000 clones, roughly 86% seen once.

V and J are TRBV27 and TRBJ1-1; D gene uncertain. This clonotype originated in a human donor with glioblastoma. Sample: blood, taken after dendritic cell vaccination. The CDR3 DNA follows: TGTGCCAGCAGTTTACGGCGGCCCCTCACTGAAGCTTTCTTT. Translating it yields CASSLRRPLTEAFF.